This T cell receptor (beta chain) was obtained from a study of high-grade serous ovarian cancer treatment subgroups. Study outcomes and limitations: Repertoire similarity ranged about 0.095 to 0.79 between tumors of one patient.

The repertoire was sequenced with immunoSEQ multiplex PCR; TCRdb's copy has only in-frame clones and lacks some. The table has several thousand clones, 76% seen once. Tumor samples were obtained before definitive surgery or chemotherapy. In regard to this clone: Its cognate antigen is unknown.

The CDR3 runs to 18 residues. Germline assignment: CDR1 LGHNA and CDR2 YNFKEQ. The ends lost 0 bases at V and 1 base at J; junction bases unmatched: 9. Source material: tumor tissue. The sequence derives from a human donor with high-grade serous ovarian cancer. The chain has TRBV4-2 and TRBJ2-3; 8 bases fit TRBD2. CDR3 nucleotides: TGTGCCAGCAGCCAAGAGTGGCGGGAGGCGTGGGGCACAGATACGCAGTATTTT. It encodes CASSQEWREAWGTDTQYF.